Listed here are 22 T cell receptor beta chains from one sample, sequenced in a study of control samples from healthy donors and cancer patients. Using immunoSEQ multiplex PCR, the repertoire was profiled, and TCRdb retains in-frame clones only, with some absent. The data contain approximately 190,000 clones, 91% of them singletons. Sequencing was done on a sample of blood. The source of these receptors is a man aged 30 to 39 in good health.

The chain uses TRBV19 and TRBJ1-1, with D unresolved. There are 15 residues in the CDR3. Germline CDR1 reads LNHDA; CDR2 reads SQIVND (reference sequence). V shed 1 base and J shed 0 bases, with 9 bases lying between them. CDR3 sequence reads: CASSIGSRVNTEAFF. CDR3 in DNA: TGTGCCAGTAGTATAGGTAGTCGGGTGAACACTGAAGCTTTCTTT.

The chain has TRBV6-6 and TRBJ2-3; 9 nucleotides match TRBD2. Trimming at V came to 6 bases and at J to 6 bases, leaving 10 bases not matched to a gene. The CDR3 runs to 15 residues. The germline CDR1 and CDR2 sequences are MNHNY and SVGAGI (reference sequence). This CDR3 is CASSPMAGGLDTQYF. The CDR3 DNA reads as TGTGCCAGCAGCCCTATGGCGGGGGGGCTGGATACGCAGTATTTT.

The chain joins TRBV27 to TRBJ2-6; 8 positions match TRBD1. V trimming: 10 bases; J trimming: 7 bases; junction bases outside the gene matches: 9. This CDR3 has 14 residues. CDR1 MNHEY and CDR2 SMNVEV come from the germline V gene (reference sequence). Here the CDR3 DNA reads TGTGCCACTTCATACGGGACAGGTGCCAACGTCCTGACTTTC. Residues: CATSYGTGANVLTF.

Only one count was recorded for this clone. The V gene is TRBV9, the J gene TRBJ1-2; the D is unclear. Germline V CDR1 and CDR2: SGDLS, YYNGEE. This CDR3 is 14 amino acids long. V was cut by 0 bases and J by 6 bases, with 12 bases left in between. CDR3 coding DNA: TGTGCCAGCAGCGTAGGGCGGAGTGGGGATGGCTACACCTTC. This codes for CASSVGRSGDGYTF.

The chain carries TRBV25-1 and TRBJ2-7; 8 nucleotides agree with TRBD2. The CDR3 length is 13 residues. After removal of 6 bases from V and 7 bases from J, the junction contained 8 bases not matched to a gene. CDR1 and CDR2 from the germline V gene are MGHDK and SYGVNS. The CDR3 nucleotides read TGTGCCAGCAGGCTTAGCGGGGTGGGGGAGCAGTACTTC. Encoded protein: CASRLSGVGEQYF.

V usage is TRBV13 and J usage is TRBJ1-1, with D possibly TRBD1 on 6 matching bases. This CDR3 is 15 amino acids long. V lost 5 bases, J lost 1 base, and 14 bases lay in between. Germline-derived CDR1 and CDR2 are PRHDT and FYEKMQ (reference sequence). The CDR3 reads CASSGHQGRNTEAFF. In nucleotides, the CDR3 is TGTGCCAGCAGCGGCCACCAGGGGCGGAACACTGAAGCTTTCTTT.

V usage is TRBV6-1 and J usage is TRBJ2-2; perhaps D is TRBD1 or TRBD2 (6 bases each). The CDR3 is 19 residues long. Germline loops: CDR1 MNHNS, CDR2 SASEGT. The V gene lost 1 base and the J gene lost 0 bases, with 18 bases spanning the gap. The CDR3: CASSEVPLGGLANTGELFF. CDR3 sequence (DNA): TGTGCCAGCAGTGAAGTTCCCCTGGGGGGCCTCGCGAACACCGGGGAGCTGTTTTTT.

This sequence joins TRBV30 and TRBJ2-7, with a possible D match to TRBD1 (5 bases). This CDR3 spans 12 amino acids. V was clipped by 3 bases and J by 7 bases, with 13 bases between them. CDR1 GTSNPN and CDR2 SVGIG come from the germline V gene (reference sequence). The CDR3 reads CAWSAKKGEQYF. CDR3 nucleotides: TGTGCCTGGAGCGCTAAGAAGGGGGAGCAGTACTTC. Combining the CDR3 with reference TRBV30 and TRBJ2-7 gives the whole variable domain SQTIHQWPATLVQPVGSPLSLECTVEGTSNPNLYWYRQAAGRGLQLLFYSVGIGQISSEVPQNLSASRPQDRQFILSSKKLLLSDSGFYLCAWSAKKGEQYFGPGTRLTVT.

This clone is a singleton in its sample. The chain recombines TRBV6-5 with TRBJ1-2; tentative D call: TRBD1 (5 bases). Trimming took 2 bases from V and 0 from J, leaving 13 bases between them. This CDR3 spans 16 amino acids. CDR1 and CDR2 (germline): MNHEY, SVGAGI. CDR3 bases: TGTGCCAGCAGTTACGTTGGGGGGACCTCTAACTATGGCTACACCTTC. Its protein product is CASSYVGGTSNYGYTF.

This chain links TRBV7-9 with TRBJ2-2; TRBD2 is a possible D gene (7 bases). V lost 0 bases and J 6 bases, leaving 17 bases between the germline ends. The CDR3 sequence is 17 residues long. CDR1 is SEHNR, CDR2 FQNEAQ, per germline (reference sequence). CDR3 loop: CASSLALAGALSGELFF. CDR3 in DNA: TGTGCCAGCAGCTTAGCGCTGGCGGGGGCGTTGTCCGGGGAGCTGTTTTTT.

The CDR3 loop reads CASSPEGQGAGELFF. DNA for the CDR3: TGCGCCAGCAGCCCGGAGGGACAGGGGGCCGGGGAGCTGTTTTTT. The genes are TRBV5-1 and TRBJ2-2; 11 bases are shared with TRBD1. From germline, CDR1 is SGHRS and CDR2 YFSETQ. V was pared by 4 bases and J by 6 bases, with 5 bases of the junction left unmatched. This CDR3 has 15 residues.

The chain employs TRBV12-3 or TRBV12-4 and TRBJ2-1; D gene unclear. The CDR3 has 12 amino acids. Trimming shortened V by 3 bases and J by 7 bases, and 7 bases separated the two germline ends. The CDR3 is CASSLTMNEQFF. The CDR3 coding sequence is TGTGCCAGCAGTTTGACGATGAATGAGCAGTTCTTC.

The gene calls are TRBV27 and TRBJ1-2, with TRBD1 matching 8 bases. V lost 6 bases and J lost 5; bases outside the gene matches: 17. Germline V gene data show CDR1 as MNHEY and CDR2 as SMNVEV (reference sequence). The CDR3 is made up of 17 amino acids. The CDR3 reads CASRTIGQGGSGYGYTF. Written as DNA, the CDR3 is TGTGCCAGCAGGACAATCGGACAGGGAGGGTCTGGATATGGCTACACCTTC.

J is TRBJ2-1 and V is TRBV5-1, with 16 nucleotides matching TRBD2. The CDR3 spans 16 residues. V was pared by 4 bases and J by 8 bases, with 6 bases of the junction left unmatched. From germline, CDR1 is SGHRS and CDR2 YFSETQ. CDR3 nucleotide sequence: TGCGCCAGCAGCCCGGGACTAGCGGGGGGGGCGCATGAGCAGTTCTTC. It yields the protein CASSPGLAGGAHEQFF. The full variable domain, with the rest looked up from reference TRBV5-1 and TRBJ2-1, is KAGVTQTPRYLIKTRGQQVTLSCSPISGHRSVSWYQQTPGQGLQFLFEYFSETQRNKGNFPGRFSGRQFSNSRSEMNVSTLELGDSALYLCASSPGLAGGAHEQFFGPGTRLTVL.

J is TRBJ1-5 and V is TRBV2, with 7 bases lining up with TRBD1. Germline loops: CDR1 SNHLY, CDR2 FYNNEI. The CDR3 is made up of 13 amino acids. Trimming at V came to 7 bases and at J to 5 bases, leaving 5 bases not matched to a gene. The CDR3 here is CASTGQLHQPQHF. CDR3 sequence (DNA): TGTGCCAGCACGGGACAGCTCCATCAGCCCCAGCATTTT.

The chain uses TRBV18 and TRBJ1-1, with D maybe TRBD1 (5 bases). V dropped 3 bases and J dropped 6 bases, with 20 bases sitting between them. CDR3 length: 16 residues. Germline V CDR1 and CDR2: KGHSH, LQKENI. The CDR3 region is CASSPAARQGVSEAFF. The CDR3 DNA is TGTGCCAGCTCACCGGCCGCAAGGCAGGGTGTCTCTGAAGCTTTCTTT.

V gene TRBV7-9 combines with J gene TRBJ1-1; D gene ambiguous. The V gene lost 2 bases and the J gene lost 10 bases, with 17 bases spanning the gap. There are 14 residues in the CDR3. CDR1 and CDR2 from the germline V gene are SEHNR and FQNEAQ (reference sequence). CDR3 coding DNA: TGTGCCAGCAGCTTACCCTCGAAGATGACGGTAGCTTTCTTT. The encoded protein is CASSLPSKMTVAFF.

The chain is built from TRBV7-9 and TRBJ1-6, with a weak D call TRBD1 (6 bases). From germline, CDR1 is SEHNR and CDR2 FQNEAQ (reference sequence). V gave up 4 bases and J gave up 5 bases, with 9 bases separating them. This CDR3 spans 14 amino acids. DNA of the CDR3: TGTGCCAGCAGCTCGGACAGTAATAATTCACCCCTCCACTTT. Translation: CASSSDSNNSPLHF.

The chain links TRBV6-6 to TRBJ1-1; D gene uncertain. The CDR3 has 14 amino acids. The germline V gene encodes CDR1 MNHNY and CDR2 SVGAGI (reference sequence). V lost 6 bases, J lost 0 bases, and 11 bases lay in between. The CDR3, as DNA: TGTGCCAGCAGACACGAGAATATGAACACTGAAGCTTTCTTT. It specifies CASRHENMNTEAFF.

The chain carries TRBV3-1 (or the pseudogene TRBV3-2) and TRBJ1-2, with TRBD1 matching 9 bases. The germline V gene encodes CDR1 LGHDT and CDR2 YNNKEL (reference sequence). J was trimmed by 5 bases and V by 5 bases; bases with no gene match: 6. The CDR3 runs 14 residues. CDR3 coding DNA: TGTGCCAGCAGCATGGGACAGGGACAGTATGGCTACACCTTC. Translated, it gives CASSMGQGQYGYTF.

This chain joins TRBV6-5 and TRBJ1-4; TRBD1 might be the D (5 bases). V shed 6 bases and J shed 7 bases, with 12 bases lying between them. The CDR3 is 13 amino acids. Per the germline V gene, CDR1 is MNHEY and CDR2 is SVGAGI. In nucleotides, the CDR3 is TGTGCCAGCAGCCCGGGCGGGGGTGAAAAACTGTTTTTT. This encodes CASSPGGGEKLFF.

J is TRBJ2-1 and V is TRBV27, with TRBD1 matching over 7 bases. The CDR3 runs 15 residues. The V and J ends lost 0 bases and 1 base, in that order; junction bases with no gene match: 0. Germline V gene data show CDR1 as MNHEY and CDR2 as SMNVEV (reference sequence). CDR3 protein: CASSLSTGSYNEQFF. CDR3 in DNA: TGTGCCAGCAGTTTATCGACAGGGTCCTACAATGAGCAGTTCTTC.